The 18 T cell receptor beta chains listed next were all sequenced from one sample in a study of T cell responses to AZD1222 COVID-19 vaccine. Profiled with immunoSEQ multiplex PCR; TCRdb holds only in-frame clones, not every one. This sample has over 100,000 clones, with about 89% found just once. This material consisted of peripheral blood, taken on day 0 of AZD1222 vaccination. The source is an adult in good health.

A word on this clone: In the same sample, other DNA sequences code for this CDR3. V and J are TRBV19 and TRBJ1-1; unclear D gene. The CDR3 consists of 13 residues. Trimming took off 2 bases at V and 3 bases at J, with 7 bases between the two ends. Germline V gene lookup returns CDR1 LNHDA and CDR2 SQIVND (reference sequence). CDR3 coding DNA: TGTGCCAGTAGTATAACGGCAGACACTGAAGCTTTCTTT. Its protein product is CASSITADTEAFF.

The V gene is TRBV7-9, the J gene TRBJ2-7; D perhaps matches TRBD2 (6 bases). V dropped 2 bases and J dropped 1 base, with 12 bases sitting between them. Per the germline V gene, CDR1 is SEHNR and CDR2 is FQNEAQ (reference sequence). The CDR3 has 15 residues. In DNA, the CDR3 is TGTGCCAGCAGCTTACGGACTGGGGGGTCCTACGAGCAGTACTTC. This sequence encodes CASSLRTGGSYEQYF.

The chain uses TRBV4-1 and TRBJ1-5; D is unclear. This CDR3 comprises 15 residues. V lost 5 bases and J lost 1, with 12 bases in between. Germline V gene data show CDR1 as MGHRA and CDR2 as YSYEKL. The CDR3 reads CASSVRQLSNQPQHF. Here the CDR3 DNA reads TGCGCCAGCAGCGTTAGACAACTAAGCAATCAGCCCCAGCATTTT.

The genes are TRBV19 and TRBJ2-3; weak D call: TRBD1 (5 bases). Trimming removed 2 bases from V and 2 bases from J, with 11 bases in between. This CDR3 spans 15 amino acids. Germline CDR1 is LNHDA and CDR2 is SQIVND (reference sequence). CDR3: CASSIRRGYTDTQYF. As DNA, the CDR3 is TGTGCCAGTAGTATACGTAGGGGATACACAGATACGCAGTATTTT.

This sequence joins TRBV2 and TRBJ2-5; the D is unclear. V gave up 2 bases and J gave up 5 bases, with 12 bases separating them. The germline CDR1 and CDR2 sequences are SNHLY and FYNNEI. CDR3 length equals 14 residues. In DNA form, the CDR3 reads TGTGCCAGCAGTGAAATTGGGGTTCGGGAGACCCAGTACTTC. It is translated as CASSEIGVRETQYF.

The chain combines TRBV14 with TRBJ2-7; 13 positions match TRBD2. The CDR3 spans 14 residues. In germline, CDR1 is SGHDN, CDR2 FVKESK. With V trimmed by 5 bases and J by 4 bases, 2 bases remained unmatched. CDR3 sequence reads: CASSRTSGGYEQYF. CDR3 nucleotides: TGTGCCAGCAGCAGGACTAGCGGGGGTTACGAGCAGTACTTC.

V usage is TRBV19 and J usage is TRBJ1-3; D gene ambiguous. V lost 8 bases and J lost 0, with 11 bases in between. The CDR3 has 14 amino acids. Germline CDR1 LNHDA, CDR2 SQIVND (reference sequence). CDR3 sequence (DNA): TGTGCCAGTCGGATTTCCGACTCTGGAAACACCATATATTTT. Translated, it gives CASRISDSGNTIYF.

J is TRBJ2-7 and V is TRBV14; D unclear. Germline V gene sequence: CDR1 SGHDN, CDR2 FVKESK. Trimming removed 0 bases at V and 4 bases at J, with 13 bases between. This CDR3 region has 15 residues. In DNA, the CDR3 is TGTGCCAGCAGCCAAGATTTTCGGAAAGGGTACGAGCAGTACTTC. This codes for CASSQDFRKGYEQYF.

V and J are TRBV5-1 and TRBJ2-1, with TRBD1 identical over 8 bases. This CDR3 contains 15 residues. The germline V gene encodes CDR1 SGHRS and CDR2 YFSETQ. The V segment lost 1 base and the J segment 8 bases; nucleotides outside the gene matches: 8. CDR3 residues: CASSLRGQGVDEQFF. The DNA of the CDR3 is TGCGCCAGCAGCTTGCGAGGACAGGGAGTCGATGAGCAGTTCTTC.

This clone was detected only once. The genes are TRBV24-1 and TRBJ1-2, with D uncertain. V lost 4 bases and J 8 bases, leaving 7 bases between the germline ends. Germline CDR1 is KGHDR and CDR2 is SFDVKD. The CDR3 runs 11 residues. The CDR3 DNA follows: TGTGCCACCAGTGAAGCGTGGGGCTACACCTTC. Its translation: CATSEAWGYTF.

The V gene is TRBV7-2, the J gene TRBJ2-1; D is unresolved. This CDR3 has 14 residues. In germline, CDR1 is SGHTA, CDR2 FQGNSA. Trimming cost V 2 bases and J 7 bases, with 12 bases left between them. CDR3 protein: CASSLNRVTNEQFF. The CDR3 DNA follows: TGTGCCAGCAGCTTAAACCGGGTTACGAATGAGCAGTTCTTC.

In this sample, this clone turned up once. The chain combines TRBV19 with TRBJ2-5; 8 bases agree with TRBD2. The germline V gene has CDR1 LNHDA and CDR2 SQIVND (reference sequence). After removal of 4 bases from V and 5 bases from J, the junction contained 6 bases not matched to a gene. This CDR3 comprises 14 residues. CDR3 loop: CASSTGLAGETQYF. CDR3 bases: TGTGCCAGTAGTACCGGACTAGCTGGTGAGACCCAGTACTTC.

This rearrangement joins TRBV30 to TRBJ1-2; D not resolved. The CDR3 totals 13 residues. The germline V and J ends were trimmed by 0 bases and 7 bases, with 12 bases remaining between them. From germline, CDR1 is GTSNPN and CDR2 SVGIG (reference sequence). The CDR3 protein is CAWSVGLSSGYTF. The CDR3 DNA follows: TGTGCCTGGAGTGTTGGGCTAAGCTCTGGCTACACCTTC. Together with reference TRBV30 and TRBJ1-2, the CDR3 gives the full variable domain: SQTIHQWPATLVQPVGSPLSLECTVEGTSNPNLYWYRQAAGRGLQLLFYSVGIGQISSEVPQNLSASRPQDRQFILSSKKLLLSDSGFYLCAWSVGLSSGYTFGSGTRLTVV.

The chain links TRBV19 to TRBJ2-1; possibly TRBD2 for D (6 bases). V lost 1 base, J lost 6 bases, and 16 bases lay in between. Germline-derived CDR1 and CDR2 are LNHDA and SQIVND (reference sequence). This CDR3 comprises 16 residues. The CDR3 DNA is TGTGCCAGTAGTATAGTCCTAAGACTAGTTTCCAATGAGCAGTTCTTC. This translates into CASSIVLRLVSNEQFF.

This chain connects TRBV19 to TRBJ1-2, with a weak D call TRBD1 (5 bases). Deletions cut 0 bases from V and 8 bases from J, with 16 bases between. This CDR3 is built from 15 residues. Per germline, CDR1 LNHDA and CDR2 SQIVND (reference sequence). The CDR3 coding sequence is TGTGCCAGTAGTATAGATTTCACCAGGGCTTACGGCTACACCTTC. Translation gives CASSIDFTRAYGYTF. The complete variable domain, with remaining parts taken from reference TRBV19 and TRBJ1-2, reads DGGITQSPKYLFRKEGQNVTLSCEQNLNHDAMYWYRQDPGQGLRLIYYSQIVNDFQKGDIAEGYSVSREKKESFPLTVTSAQKNPTAFYLCASSIDFTRAYGYTFGSGTRLTVV.

V usage is TRBV6-5 and J usage is TRBJ2-5; 7 bases align to TRBD1. Germline CDR1 reads MNHEY; CDR2 reads SVGAGI. The CDR3 covers 14 residues. After removal of 4 bases from V and 1 base from J, the junction contained 3 bases not matched to a gene. The CDR3, as DNA: TGTGCCAGCAGTTTAGACAGGGTCCAAGAGACCCAGTACTTC. Its translation: CASSLDRVQETQYF.

This chain connects TRBV4-2 to TRBJ2-1; possible D gene TRBD1, 6 bases. The CDR3 is made up of 16 amino acids. Trimming removed 4 bases at V and 6 bases at J, with 19 bases between. Germline CDR1 LGHNA, CDR2 YNFKEQ. The CDR3 DNA follows: TGTGCCAGCAGCCCATCCTCACAGGGACCGGGCAATGAGCAGTTCTTC. Its protein product is CASSPSSQGPGNEQFF.

V is TRBV12-3 or TRBV12-4 and J is TRBJ1-1; D gene unclear. V was shortened by 6 bases and J by 1 base, with 9 bases between the two germline ends. The CDR3 spans 13 residues. The CDR3 DNA reads TGTGCCAGCAGCTACGTACGGAACACTGAAGCTTTCTTT. Amino acids: CASSYVRNTEAFF.